The 24 T cell receptor beta chains below all came from one sample that was sequenced in a study of blood T cell repertoires in COVID-19. The data were produced by immunoSEQ multiplex PCR, yet TCRdb's version contains in-frame clones alone and is incomplete. The sample shows 350,000 to 400,000 clones, roughly 86% of them seen only once. The sample taken for sequencing was PBMCs or T cells enriched from blood (not recorded which). The receptors originated from a woman between 25 and 40 years old who had recovered from COVID-19.

The J gene is TRBJ1-6, the V gene TRBV5-1; 12 bases are shared with TRBD1. V shed 7 bases, J shed 8 bases, and the junction held 10 bases outside the gene matches. Germline V gene data show CDR1 as SGHRS and CDR2 as YFSETQ. The CDR3 spans 16 residues. The CDR3 sequence is CASSVGGDRGHSPLHF. CDR3 bases: TGCGCCAGCTCGGTCGGTGGGGACAGGGGGCATTCACCCCTCCACTTT.

This CDR3 reads CASSQESRIYGYTF. As DNA, the CDR3 is TGCGCCAGCAGCCAAGAATCCAGGATCTATGGCTACACCTTC. The V call is TRBV4-1, the J call TRBJ1-2; D ambiguous. CDR3 length: 14 residues. Per germline, CDR1 MGHRA and CDR2 YSYEKL. V lost 0 bases to trimming and J lost 4 bases, with 9 bases between them.

With respect to this clone: The identical CDR3 is also encoded by other nucleotide sequences in the sample. The V call is TRBV4-1, the J call TRBJ1-1, with TRBD1 as a possible D gene (5 bases). The germline gives CDR1 MGHRA, CDR2 YSYEKL. This CDR3 region has 13 residues. The ends were cut back, 3 bases at V and 1 base at J, with 6 bases in the middle. The CDR3 loop is CASSQGGNTEAFF. For the CDR3, the DNA is TGCGCCAGCAGCCAGGGGGGGAACACTGAAGCTTTCTTT.

The V call is TRBV6-2 or TRBV6-3, the J call TRBJ2-7; 7 bases line up with TRBD1. Trimming removed 0 bases from V and 5 bases from J; junction bases left unmatched: 7. The CDR3 loop spans 15 amino acids. The germline CDR1 and CDR2 sequences are MNHEY and SVGEGT. The CDR3 loop is CASSYSRWTGDEQYF. CDR3 nucleotides: TGTGCCAGCAGTTACTCTCGTTGGACAGGCGACGAGCAGTACTTC.

V usage is TRBV18 and J usage is TRBJ1-4; no firm D call. Trimming stripped 1 base from V and 3 bases from J, with 9 bases between. CDR3 length equals 15 residues. The germline CDR1 and CDR2 sequences are KGHSH and LQKENI. Here the CDR3 DNA reads TGTGCCAGCTCACCACTGGCGGCGTCTAATGAAAAACTGTTTTTT. It yields the protein CASSPLAASNEKLFF.

The rearrangement uses TRBV7-3 and TRBJ2-1; a possible D gene is TRBD1 (6 bases). This CDR3 is built from 13 residues. Germline V gene data show CDR1 as SGHTA and CDR2 as FQGTGA. V was shortened by 5 bases and J by 4 bases, with 9 bases between the two germline ends. CDR3 DNA: TGTGCCAGCAGCCTAGGACAGTACAATGAGCAGTTCTTC. Amino acids: CASSLGQYNEQFF.

The CDR3 sequence: CASITHRGTNTEAFF. For the CDR3, the DNA is TGTGCCAGCATAACTCACAGGGGAACGAACACTGAAGCTTTCTTT. The rearrangement joins TRBV6-5 to TRBJ1-1; 7 bases are shared with TRBD1. CDR1 and CDR2 (germline): MNHEY, SVGAGI. The CDR3 contains 15 residues. J lost 1 base, V lost 7 bases, and 9 bases had no gene match.

The chain carries TRBV2 and TRBJ2-7; the D gene is possibly TRBD2 (6 bases). Between the trimmed V and J ends, which lost 3 bases and 3 bases, there was a span of 9 bases. The germline V gene encodes CDR1 SNHLY and CDR2 FYNNEI. This CDR3 spans 13 amino acids. As DNA, the CDR3 is TGTGCCAGCAGTGACCAGGGAGGCTACGAGCAGTACTTC. Its translation is CASSDQGGYEQYF. The full variable domain, with the rest looked up from reference TRBV2 and TRBJ2-7, is EPEVTQTPSHQVTQMGQEVILRCVPISNHLYFYWYRQILGQKVEFLVSFYNNEISEKSEIFDDQFSVERPDGSNFTLKIRSTKLEDSAMYFCASSDQGGYEQYFGPGTRLTVT.

DNA of the CDR3: TGCGCCAGCAGCTTGGAGTTAAGCCCTAATTCACCCCTCCACTTT. Translating gives CASSLELSPNSPLHF. The gene calls are TRBV5-1 and TRBJ1-6; D gene uncertain. CDR1 and CDR2 (germline): SGHRS, YFSETQ. CDR3 length equals 15 residues. Trimming stripped 0 bases from V and 6 bases from J, with 10 bases between. The complete variable domain, with remaining parts taken from reference TRBV5-1 and TRBJ1-6, reads KAGVTQTPRYLIKTRGQQVTLSCSPISGHRSVSWYQQTPGQGLQFLFEYFSETQRNKGNFPGRFSGRQFSNSRSEMNVSTLELGDSALYLCASSLELSPNSPLHFGNGTRLTVT.

The chain joins TRBV28 to TRBJ2-5; the D gene is possibly TRBD1 (5 bases). This CDR3 has 15 amino acids. With 0 bases removed from V and 2 bases from J, the gap between germline ends came to 10 bases. Germline V gene sequence: CDR1 MDHEN, CDR2 SYDVKM. The DNA for the CDR3 is TGTGCCAGCAGTTTATGGAGGACAAAACAAGAGACCCAGTACTTC. Its translation is CASSLWRTKQETQYF.

V is TRBV18 and J is TRBJ2-5, with D unresolved. Germline V gene sequence: CDR1 KGHSH, CDR2 LQKENI. V gave up 1 base and J gave up 1 base, with 7 bases separating them. CDR3 length: 14 residues. The CDR3 DNA is TGTGCCAGCTCACCACTCCCAGTCCAAGAGACCCAGTACTTC. This translates into CASSPLPVQETQYF.

This clone was detected only a few times. V is TRBV5-5 and J is TRBJ2-3; 15 positions agree with TRBD2. The V and J ends lost 4 bases and 2 bases, in that order; junction bases with no gene match: 5. This CDR3 has 17 residues. Germline CDR1 and CDR2: SGHKS and YYEKEE (reference sequence). The CDR3 DNA is TGTGCCAGCAGCCCCGGACTAGCGGGAGGGACCACAGATACGCAGTATTTT. As protein: CASSPGLAGGTTDTQYF.

The chain has TRBV5-1 and TRBJ2-3, with 7 nucleotides matching TRBD2. Trimming cost V 4 bases and J 0 bases; bases outside gene matches: 8. This CDR3 is 16 amino acids long. Germline V gene data show CDR1 as SGHRS and CDR2 as YFSETQ. CDR3 amino acids: CASSRLAGASTDTQYF. DNA of the CDR3: TGCGCCAGCAGCCGACTAGCCGGCGCTAGCACAGATACGCAGTATTTT.

This chain joins TRBV30 and TRBJ1-1, with a possible D match to TRBD1 (6 bases). The germline V and J ends were trimmed by 1 base and 8 bases, with 11 bases remaining between them. The CDR3 is made up of 12 amino acids. CDR1 is GTSNPN, CDR2 SVGIG, per germline (reference sequence). The CDR3 DNA reads TGTGCCTGGAGTGGGGGACACCAGGAAGCTTTCTTT. Protein: CAWSGGHQEAFF.

The rearrangement joins TRBV3-1 (or the pseudogene TRBV3-2) to TRBJ1-2; D is unresolved. The V end lost 0 bases, the J end lost 8 bases, and 13 bases lay between the germline ends. Germline V CDR1 and CDR2: LGHDT, YNNKEL (reference sequence). The CDR3 has 14 amino acids. CDR3 DNA: TGTGCCAGCAGCCAAGAAGGCGCCCAGGCGGGCTACACCTTC. Its translation: CASSQEGAQAGYTF.

This clone was seen a few times. The chain couples TRBV7-8 to TRBJ1-3; 12 nucleotides agree with TRBD1. Germline V gene sequence: CDR1 SGHVS, CDR2 FQNEAQ. This CDR3 comprises 15 residues. V shed 4 bases and J 4 bases; nucleotides not matched to a gene: 2. Here the CDR3 DNA reads TGTGCCAGCAGCTGGGGACAGGGGGCAGGAAACACCATATATTTT. It specifies CASSWGQGAGNTIYF.

This chain connects TRBV6-1 to TRBJ1-5; D perhaps matches TRBD1 (6 bases). Germline V CDR1 and CDR2: MNHNS, SASEGT. The length of the CDR3 is 17 residues. The V end was cut by 6 bases, the J end by 4 bases, with 22 bases between. As DNA, the CDR3 is TGTGCCAGCAGGGAATCACCCGGACAGTTCGATAATCAGCCCCAGCATTTT. Translation gives CASRESPGQFDNQPQHF.

This clone was observed once. V and J are TRBV24-1 and TRBJ2-2; 7 bases line up with TRBD2. CDR1 and CDR2 from the germline V gene are KGHDR and SFDVKD. The V and J ends lost 0 bases and 8 bases, in that order; junction bases with no gene match: 5. The CDR3 runs to 15 residues. The CDR3 region is CATSDLGLVAGELFF. As DNA, the CDR3 is TGTGCCACCAGTGATTTGGGACTAGTTGCGGGGGAGCTGTTTTTT.

The chain links TRBV9 to TRBJ1-2; D possibly corresponds to TRBD1 (6 bases). The CDR3 runs 13 residues. V shed 3 bases and J shed 4 bases, with 10 bases lying between them. Germline V lookup: CDR1 SGDLS, CDR2 YYNGEE. CDR3 coding DNA: TGTGCCAGCAGCGAACAACAGGGCTATGGCTACACCTTC. It specifies CASSEQQGYGYTF.

This chain joins TRBV12-3 or TRBV12-4 and TRBJ2-1; 7 bases align to TRBD2. After removal of 6 bases from V and 9 bases from J, the junction contained 5 bases not matched to a gene. This CDR3 is built from 12 residues. CDR3 coding DNA: TGTGCCAGCAGCCCAGGGAGGGCTGAGCAGTTCTTC. Translating it yields CASSPGRAEQFF.

V is TRBV5-5 and J is TRBJ2-1; 8 bases are shared with TRBD2. Germline-derived CDR1 and CDR2 are SGHKS and YYEKEE (reference sequence). The CDR3 has 17 residues. With 0 bases clipped from V and 5 bases from J, the junction kept 10 bases outside the gene matches. In nucleotides, the CDR3 is TGTGCCAGCAGCTTGGCCGGAAGAAGCGGGGGCCACAATGAGCAGTTCTTC. Protein: CASSLAGRSGGHNEQFF.

V usage is TRBV7-8 and J usage is TRBJ1-6; D unresolved. The germline V gene encodes CDR1 SGHVS and CDR2 FQNEAQ. The CDR3 has 16 residues. The germline V and J ends were trimmed by 1 base and 8 bases, with 15 bases remaining between them. The CDR3 spells CASSLGYRQSYSPLHF. The CDR3 bases are TGTGCCAGCAGCTTAGGATACAGACAATCTTATTCACCCCTCCACTTT.

The J gene is TRBJ2-7, the V gene TRBV12-5, with 8 bases fitting TRBD1. Germline trimming cut 5 bases from V and 1 base from J; bases unmatched to any gene: 4. The CDR3 is made up of 14 amino acids. Germline CDR1 is LGHNT and CDR2 is FRNRAP. CDR3 region: CASGGQGSSYEQYF. In DNA, the CDR3 is TGTGCTAGTGGTGGACAGGGCTCTTCCTACGAGCAGTACTTC.

This rearrangement joins TRBV24-1 to TRBJ2-2; possible D gene TRBD2, 5 bases. The CDR3 runs to 14 residues. Germline CDR1 and CDR2: KGHDR and SFDVKD. Trimming cost V 6 bases and J 6 bases, with 13 bases left between them. CDR3 protein: CATSQASLPGELFF. The DNA for the CDR3 is TGTGCCACCAGTCAGGCTAGCCTGCCCGGGGAGCTGTTTTTT.